The 20 T cell receptor beta chains presented below share a single source sample, sequenced in a study of Graves' ophthalmopathy and Graves' hyperthyroidism. From RNA, the CDR3 regions of TCR beta chains were amplified and sequenced. Following a first-round RT-PCR that used HTBI primers, a second-round multiplex PCR was carried out. TCRdb re-derived calls from the multiplex PCR reads in MiXCR, one entry per CDR3 protein. The sample lists almost 750,000 distinct CDR3 sequences, roughly 41% seen once, with about 40% in the top ten. The sample taken for sequencing was peripheral blood. These receptor sequences come from an adult man with Graves' ophthalmopathy.

The rearrangement joins TRBV5-4 to TRBJ1-6; D gene uncertain. Germline values: CDR1 SGHNT, CDR2 YYREEE (reference sequence). The CDR3 sequence is 16 residues long. V was trimmed by 0 bases and J by 8 bases, leaving 15 bases between them. The CDR3 reads CASSLAGRGADSPLHF. The DNA for the CDR3 is TGTGCCAGCAGCTTGGCCGGGAGAGGAGCGGATTCACCCCTCCACTTT.

There are many counts of this clonotype. V gene TRBV11-2 combines with J gene TRBJ2-7; 7 positions match TRBD1. Unmatched junction bases numbered 2, after V lost 0 bases and J lost 0 bases. Looked up from germline, CDR1 is SGHAT and CDR2 is FQNNGV. The CDR3 consists of 15 residues. The CDR3 nucleotides read TGTGCCAGCAGCTTAGATCGGGACAGCTCCTACGAGCAGTACTTC. Amino acids: CASSLDRDSSYEQYF. The complete variable domain, with remaining parts taken from reference TRBV11-2 and TRBJ2-7, reads EAGVAQSPRYKIIEKRQSVAFWCNPISGHATLYWYQQILGQGPKLLIQFQNNGVVDDSQLPKDRFSAERLKGVDSTLKIQPAKLEDSAVYLCASSLDRDSSYEQYFGPGTRLTVT.

The J gene is TRBJ1-2, the V gene TRBV5-4; 7 bases agree with TRBD1. V shed 4 bases and J 4 bases; nucleotides not matched to a gene: 10. CDR3 size: 15 residues. The germline gives CDR1 SGHNT, CDR2 YYREEE (reference sequence). The chain's CDR3 is CASSASSSGGYGYTF. The CDR3 DNA reads TGTGCCAGCAGCGCCTCCTCATCAGGGGGCTATGGCTACACCTTC.

The chain recombines TRBV6-6 with TRBJ2-7, with TRBD1 matching over 10 bases. This CDR3 has 16 amino acids. V trimming: 5 bases; J trimming: 2 bases; junction bases outside the gene matches: 9. Per germline, CDR1 MNHNY and CDR2 SVGAGI (reference sequence). The CDR3 sequence is CASSPPSGQGTYEQYF. The DNA for the CDR3 is TGTGCCAGCAGTCCACCATCGGGACAGGGGACCTACGAGCAGTACTTC.

This clonotype was seen only a few times. This chain uses TRBV5-6 with TRBJ2-5, with D possibly TRBD1 on 5 matching bases. CDR3 length equals 12 residues. The germline V gene has CDR1 SGHDT and CDR2 YYEEEE. Trimming removed 4 bases at V and 5 bases at J, with 9 bases between. CDR3 coding DNA: TGTGCCAGCAGCGGGTCAGGGGAGACCCAGTACTTC. Its translation is CASSGSGETQYF.

The chain links TRBV25-1 to TRBJ1-5; 9 bases match TRBD1. The length of the CDR3 is 17 residues. V shed 3 bases and J 5 bases; nucleotides not matched to a gene: 11. Germline lookup yields CDR1 MGHDK and CDR2 SYGVNS. The CDR3 DNA reads TGTGCCAGCAGTGAGTTGAGGGGGTGGACAGGGGATCAGCCCCAGCATTTT. This sequence encodes CASSELRGWTGDQPQHF.

J is TRBJ1-4 and V is TRBV6-5, with D possibly matching TRBD1 (5 bases). The germline V gene has CDR1 MNHEY and CDR2 SVGAGI. The CDR3 covers 15 residues. V was shortened by 2 bases and J by 5 bases, with 12 bases between the two germline ends. CDR3 region: CASSYTGTLNEKLFF. The CDR3 nucleotides are TGTGCCAGCAGTTACACCGGGACGCTGAATGAAAAACTGTTTTTT.

V usage is TRBV6-1 and J usage is TRBJ2-7, with a tentative D call TRBD2 (5 bases). From germline, CDR1 is MNHNS and CDR2 SASEGT. With 6 bases removed from V and 2 bases from J, the gap between germline ends came to 14 bases. The CDR3 has 14 residues. The CDR3 is CASRNAGNTYEQYF. The CDR3 coding sequence is TGTGCCAGCAGGAACGCGGGCAACACCTACGAGCAGTACTTC.

The rearrangement links TRBV10-3 to TRBJ1-1; D call uncertain. V was clipped by 2 bases and J by 5 bases, with 12 bases between them. The CDR3 runs 14 residues. Germline CDR1 is ENHRY and CDR2 is SYGVKD. The CDR3 spells CAISEGPGWTEAFF. For the CDR3, the DNA is TGTGCCATCAGTGAGGGCCCTGGTTGGACTGAAGCTTTCTTT.

In the case of this clonotype: A read error is possible here, since a much larger clone lies one base away. This rearrangement joins TRBV11-2 to TRBJ1-3; 11 bases agree with TRBD1. The CDR3 has 15 amino acids. With V trimmed by 3 bases and J by 8 bases, 6 bases remained unmatched. The V gene's germline CDR1 is SGHAT and CDR2 FQNNGV. The CDR3 sequence: CASSLDRGLLDTIYF. In nucleotides, the CDR3 is TGTGCCAGCAGCTTGGACAGGGGGCTGCTCGACACCATATATTTT. The full variable domain, in which reference TRBV11-2 and TRBJ1-3 provide the parts outside the CDR3, is EAGVAQSPRYKIIEKRQSVAFWCNPISGHATLYWYQQILGQGPKLLIQFQNNGVVDDSQLPKDRFSAERLKGVDSTLKIQPAKLEDSAVYLCASSLDRGLLDTIYFGEGSWLTVV.

In its sample, this clonotype was seen many times. The chain joins TRBV7-6 to TRBJ2-7; TRBD1 agrees at 7 bases. Germline V lookup: CDR1 SGHVS, CDR2 FNYEAQ. V shed 3 bases, J shed 4 bases, and the junction held 9 bases outside the gene matches. CDR3 length: 15 amino acids. This CDR3 reads CASSFRQGMGYEQYF. In DNA, the CDR3 is TGTGCCAGCAGCTTTAGACAGGGAATGGGGTACGAGCAGTACTTC.

This clonotype was observed many times. V and J are TRBV2 and TRBJ1-5; no clear D. Germline V gene sequence: CDR1 SNHLY, CDR2 FYNNEI. The CDR3 length is 15 residues. V lost 4 bases to trimming and J lost 0 bases, with 10 bases between them. The CDR3 DNA follows: TGTGCCAGCAGTGCCTCCCAGGTTAGCAATCAGCCCCAGCATTTT. Amino acid sequence: CASSASQVSNQPQHF.

This clonotype was picked up many times. Here the CDR3 reads CATSRGGMGESSYEQYF. The CDR3 nucleotides read TGTGCCACCAGCAGAGGCGGGATGGGTGAAAGCTCCTACGAGCAGTACTTC. The chain links TRBV15 to TRBJ2-7; perhaps TRBD2 as D (6 bases). Germline loops: CDR1 LNHNV, CDR2 YYDKDF (reference sequence). The CDR3 extends over 17 amino acids. Deletions cut 1 base from V and 0 bases from J, with 16 bases between.

This clonotype turned up a few times. The chain combines TRBV9 with TRBJ1-1, with TRBD1 identical over 7 bases. With 0 bases clipped from V and 2 bases from J, the junction kept 7 bases outside the gene matches. The CDR3 runs to 16 residues. The germline V gene has CDR1 SGDLS and CDR2 YYNGEE. For the CDR3, the DNA is TGTGCCAGCAGCGTAGCTTTAGCAGGGGGAAACACTGAAGCTTTCTTT. Its translation: CASSVALAGGNTEAFF.

The chain has TRBV9 and TRBJ1-5, with D possibly TRBD1 on 5 matching bases. V was trimmed by 6 bases and J by 4 bases, leaving 11 bases between them. CDR1 SGDLS and CDR2 YYNGEE come from the germline V gene. The CDR3 is 13 residues long. The CDR3 region has the DNA TGTGCCAGCACGCAGGGATGGAATCAGCCCCAGCATTTT. Its protein product is CASTQGWNQPQHF.

In its sample, this clonotype was seen a few times. The chain recombines TRBV20-1 with TRBJ2-7, with D possibly being TRBD1 (6 bases). The V and J ends lost 6 bases and 1 base respectively, with 16 bases between them. Looked up from germline, CDR1 is DFQATT and CDR2 is SNEGSKA (reference sequence). CDR3 size: 14 residues. DNA for the CDR3: TGCAGTGCCCCGGGACAACGGACTTCCTACGAGCAGTACTTC. Protein product: CSAPGQRTSYEQYF.

This clonotype was recorded only once. This sequence joins TRBV12-3 or TRBV12-4 and TRBJ1-5; possible D gene TRBD1, 5 bases. This CDR3 has 13 residues. V lost 2 bases and J lost 5, with 7 bases in between. CDR3 region: CASSLKGHQPQHF. The CDR3 region has the DNA TGTGCCAGCAGTTTAAAGGGGCATCAGCCCCAGCATTTT.

This clonotype occurred a few times. The V call is TRBV9, the J call TRBJ2-3, with 8 bases that match TRBD1. The CDR3 extends over 13 amino acids. Germline CDR1 and CDR2: SGDLS and YYNGEE. Unmatched junction bases numbered 3, after V lost 3 bases and J lost 6 bases. CDR3: CASSGQGKDTQYF. The CDR3 nucleotides read TGTGCCAGCAGCGGACAGGGGAAGGATACGCAGTATTTT.

V is TRBV20-1 and J is TRBJ1-6, with D tentatively TRBD1 (6 bases). Germline V gene sequence: CDR1 DFQATT, CDR2 SNEGSKA (reference sequence). V was cut by 1 base and J by 6 bases, with 10 bases left in between. The CDR3 consists of 14 residues. In DNA form, the CDR3 reads TGCAGTGCTAGAGTTGAAGGGGGTAATTCACCCCTCCACTTT. Translated: CSARVEGGNSPLHF.

This clonotype was seen repeatedly, ten times or more. The rearrangement links TRBV20-1 to TRBJ2-7, with D tentatively TRBD1 or TRBD2 (5 bases each). Germline-derived CDR1 and CDR2 are DFQATT and SNEGSKA (reference sequence). Trimming took 7 bases from V and 4 from J, leaving 14 bases between them. The CDR3 is 12 amino acids. The CDR3 reads CSVSGRRYEQYF. DNA of the CDR3: TGCAGTGTCTCGGGGCGGAGATACGAGCAGTACTTC.